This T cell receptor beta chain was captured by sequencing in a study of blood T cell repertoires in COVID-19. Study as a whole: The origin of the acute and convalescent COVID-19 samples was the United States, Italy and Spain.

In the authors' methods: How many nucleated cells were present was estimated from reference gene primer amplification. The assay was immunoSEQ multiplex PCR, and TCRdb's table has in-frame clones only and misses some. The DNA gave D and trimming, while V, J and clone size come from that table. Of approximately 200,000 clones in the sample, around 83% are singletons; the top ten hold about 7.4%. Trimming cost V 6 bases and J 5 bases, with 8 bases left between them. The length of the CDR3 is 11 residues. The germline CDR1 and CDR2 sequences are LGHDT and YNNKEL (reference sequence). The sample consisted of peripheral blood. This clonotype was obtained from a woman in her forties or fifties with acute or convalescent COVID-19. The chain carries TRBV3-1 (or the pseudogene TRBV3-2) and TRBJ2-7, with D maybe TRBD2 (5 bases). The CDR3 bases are TGTGCCAGCAGAACCGGGGACGAGCAGTACTTC. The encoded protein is CASRTGDEQYF.